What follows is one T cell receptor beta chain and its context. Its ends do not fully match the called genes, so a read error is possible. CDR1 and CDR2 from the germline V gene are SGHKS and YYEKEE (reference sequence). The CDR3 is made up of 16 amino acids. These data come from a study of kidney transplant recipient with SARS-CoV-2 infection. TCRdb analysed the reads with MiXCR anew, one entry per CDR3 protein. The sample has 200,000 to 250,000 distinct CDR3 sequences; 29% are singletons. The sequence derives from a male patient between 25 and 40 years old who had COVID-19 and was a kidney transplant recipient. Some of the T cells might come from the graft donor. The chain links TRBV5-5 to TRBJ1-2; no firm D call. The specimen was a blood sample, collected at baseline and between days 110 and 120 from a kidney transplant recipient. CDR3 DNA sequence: TGCACCAGCTGCACATGTGTCTCGCGAAAGACCTATGGCTACACCTTC. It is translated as CTSCTCVSRKTYGYTF. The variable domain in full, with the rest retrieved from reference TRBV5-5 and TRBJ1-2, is DAGVTQSPTHLIKTRGQQVTLRCSPISGHKSVSWYQQVLGQGPQFIFQYYEKEERGRGNFPDRFSARQFPNYSSELNVNALLLGDSALYLCTSCTCVSRKTYGYTFGSGTRLTVV.